A selection of T cell receptor beta chains follows, all from one sample in a study of CD8 T cells in Susac syndrome. TCRdb reanalysed the immunoSEQ multiplex PCR reads using MiXCR and keeps one entry per CDR3 protein. Among about 140,000 distinct CDR3 sequences listed, approximately 95% were seen once. The sequencing sample was made of CD8+ T cells from PBMCs. These receptors were obtained from a human donor in good health. Both conserved end residues are part of each CDR3. D genes are given only for firm matches. Rows give clone size only sometimes, using once, few, many, or a class for an expanded clone.

abundance	d_gene	j_gene	v_gene	CDR3nt	CDR3aa
.	.	TRBJ1-2	TRBV7-2	TGTGCCAGCAGCGGGATGAGCGGCTATGGCTACACCTTC	CASSGMSGYGYTF
.	TRBD1	TRBJ1-2	TRBV27	TGTGCCACCCGGACCGGGACAGGGGTCACATTCGGCTATGGCTACACCTTC	CATRTGTGVTFGYGYTF
.	.	TRBJ2-1	TRBV4-3	TGCGCCAGCAGCCAAGACTCGATGAGCTCCAGTGAGCAGTTCTTC	CASSQDSMSSSEQFF
.	TRBD1	TRBJ2-7	TRBV2	TGTGCCAGCAGTGAAGGGACAGGGGGTATATACGAGCAGTACTTC	CASSEGTGGIYEQYF
once	.	TRBJ2-7	TRBV27	TGTGCCAGCAGTCTCCGGACTGAGAGCTACGAGCAGTACTTC	CASSLRTESYEQYF
.	.	TRBJ2-7	TRBV30	TGTGCCTGGAGTCTAGAAACCTACGAGCAGTACTTC	CAWSLETYEQYF
.	.	TRBJ1-5	TRBV2	TGTGCCAGCAGACAGAGCAATCAGCCCCAGCATTTT	CASRQSNQPQHF
.	.	TRBJ1-5	TRBV12-3/TRBV12-4	TGTGCCAGCAGCCCTGGAGGGAATAGCAATCAGCCCCAGCATTTT	CASSPGGNSNQPQHF
.	TRBD2	TRBJ2-3	TRBV20-1	TGCAGTGCTTACTCCGGGACTAGCGTTGGGGATACGCAGTATTTT	CSAYSGTSVGDTQYF
.	TRBD1	TRBJ1-1	TRBV20-1	TGCAGTGCTAGAGATCCCGACAGGGGCACTGAAGCTTTCTTT	CSARDPDRGTEAFF
.	.	TRBJ2-2	TRBV4-1	TGCGCCAGCAGTGACCGGAACACCGGGGAGCTGTTTTTT	CASSDRNTGELFF
.	.	TRBJ2-7	TRBV30	TGTGCCTGGATGTTTGCCCCGGGCGAGCAGTACTTC	CAWMFAPGEQYF
.	TRBD2	TRBJ2-1	TRBV20-1	TGCAGTGCTAGAGATAGACTAGCGAATGAGCAGTTCTTC	CSARDRLANEQFF
.	TRBD1	TRBJ2-3	TRBV29-1	TGCAGCGTTGAAGAAGGGGGACAGGTCTTCACAGATACGCAGTATTTT	CSVEEGGQVFTDTQYF
once	TRBD1	TRBJ2-7	TRBV4-1	TGCGCCAGCAGCCAAGGACCGGCGGGGACAGGGATGAACGAGCAGTACTTC	CASSQGPAGTGMNEQYF
.	.	TRBJ1-5	TRBV30	TGTGCGGGATCCTGGGCCAATCAGCCCCAGCATTTT	CAGSWANQPQHF
.	TRBD2	TRBJ2-3	TRBV29-1	TGCAGCGTTGAATTCGCGGGAGGAATCACAGATACGCAGTATTTT	CSVEFAGGITDTQYF
.	.	TRBJ2-7	TRBV7-9	TGTGCCAGCAGCTTAGCGTCAAAAACCTACGAGCAGTACTTC	CASSLASKTYEQYF
.	TRBD2	TRBJ2-7	TRBV28	TGTGCCAGCAGAGATGGCGGGAGCGTCGAGTACTTC	CASRDGGSVEYF
.	.	TRBJ2-5	TRBV20-1	TGCAGTGCTCGAGGGGGTTACGAAGAGACCCAGTACTTC	CSARGGYEETQYF
.	TRBD2	TRBJ2-2	TRBV6-2/TRBV6-3	TGTGCCAGCAGTCCGGGACTAGCGGGAGGATGGACCGGGGAGCTGTTTTTT	CASSPGLAGGWTGELFF
.	.	TRBJ2-7	TRBV2	TGTGCCAGCAGTGAAATGGCTATAGGGGAGGCTGAGCAGTACTTC	CASSEMAIGEAEQYF
.	TRBD2	TRBJ2-3	TRBV24-1	TGTGCCACCAGTGATTTTGAAGCGGGACCTAGCACAGATACGCAGTATTTT	CATSDFEAGPSTDTQYF
.	TRBD2	TRBJ2-7	TRBV6-2/TRBV6-3	TGTGCCAGCAGCCCCATAGCGGGAGATTGGTCCTACGAGCAGTACTTC	CASSPIAGDWSYEQYF
.	.	TRBJ2-7	TRBV15	TGTGCCACCTCCCCATGGAGCTCCTACGAGCAGTACTTC	CATSPWSSYEQYF
.	.	TRBJ1-1	TRBV27	TGTGCCAGCAGTTTAAAGGGGGTGAACACTGAAGCTTTCTTT	CASSLKGVNTEAFF
.	TRBD2	TRBJ2-1	TRBV7-9	TGTGCCAGCAGCTTACTAGCGGATGAGCAGTTCTTC	CASSLLADEQFF
.	TRBD2	TRBJ2-3	TRBV11-2	TGTGCCAGCAGTCCCTTGAAGGGACTAACAGATACGCAGTATTTT	CASSPLKGLTDTQYF
.	.	TRBJ1-2	TRBV28	TGTGCCAGCAGCTTTTTAGCTAACTATGGCTACACCTTC	CASSFLANYGYTF
.	TRBD2	TRBJ2-7	TRBV4-3	TGCGCCAGCAGCCAAGAGTTAGCGGGAGTACAGGAGCAGTACTTC	CASSQELAGVQEQYF
.	.	TRBJ2-1	TRBV6-5	TGTGCCAGCAGTTACTTTGGACTTGGCAATGAGCAGTTCTTC	CASSYFGLGNEQFF
.	TRBD2	TRBJ2-1	TRBV14	TGTGCCAGCAGCCAGGGACTAGCGGGGTCAATCTACAATGAGCAGTTCTTC	CASSQGLAGSIYNEQFF
.	.	TRBJ1-1	TRBV30	TGTGCCTGGAGTGTATTGGGGCGGAACACTGAAGCTTTCTTT	CAWSVLGRNTEAFF
.	TRBD1	TRBJ2-7	TRBV28	TGTGCCAGCAGTTTGCCGGGACAGGCTCCCTCCTACGAGCAGTACTTC	CASSLPGQAPSYEQYF
.	TRBD1	TRBJ1-1	TRBV7-9	TGTGCCAGCAGCTTCACAGGGGGCGGGAATGGAGCTTTCTTT	CASSFTGGGNGAFF
.	.	TRBJ2-7	TRBV18	TGTGCCAGCTCACCTGTCCGCCGGCCCTCCTACGAGCAGTACTTC	CASSPVRRPSYEQYF
.	TRBD2	TRBJ2-7	TRBV7-6	TGTGCCAGCAGCTTATCTCCGGGACTAGCGGTCCCCGAGCAGTACTTC	CASSLSPGLAVPEQYF
.	.	TRBJ2-1	TRBV27	TGTGCCAGCAGTGACCCGGGGGCCGGCTACAATGAGCAGTTCTTC	CASSDPGAGYNEQFF
.	.	TRBJ2-3	TRBV15	TGTGCCACCGTAGCGGTCCAAAGCACAGATACGCAGTATTTT	CATVAVQSTDTQYF
once	.	TRBJ2-7	TRBV2	TGTGCCTGCGACCATGTTCAGGCCTACGAGCAGTACTTC	CACDHVQAYEQYF
.	.	TRBJ2-7	TRBV9	TGTGCCAGCAGCGTAGGGTCGGCCTACGAGCAGTACTTC	CASSVGSAYEQYF
.	TRBD2	TRBJ2-7	TRBV4-1	TGCGCCAGCAGCATCCGGACTAGCGGGGACTACGAGCAGTACTTC	CASSIRTSGDYEQYF
.	TRBD2	TRBJ2-1	TRBV27	TGTGCCAGCAGTCCCCGGGCTAGCGGGCCCCGAGATGAGCAGTTCTTC	CASSPRASGPRDEQFF
.	.	TRBJ2-1	TRBV20-1	TGCAGCGCTAGACCAATACTAGCTCACTCCTACAATGAGCAGTTCTTC	CSARPILAHSYNEQFF
.	TRBD2	TRBJ2-7	TRBV29-1	TGCAGCGTCGGCCTCCGGGAGGCACTCTACGAGCAGTACTTC	CSVGLREALYEQYF
.	TRBD2	TRBJ2-3	TRBV4-1	TGCGCCAGCAGCTTGATTCTAGCGGGAGGGGCAGATACGCAGTATTTT	CASSLILAGGADTQYF
.	.	TRBJ2-4	TRBV3-1	TGTGCCAGCAGCCAGAGCATACAGGGAAACATTCAGTACTTC	CASSQSIQGNIQYF
.	.	TRBJ2-3	TRBV12-3/TRBV12-4	TGTGCCAGCCAAGGGCCAGATACGCAGTATTTT	CASQGPDTQYF
.	.	TRBJ2-7	TRBV14	TGTGCCAGCAGCCAAGCGAACTACGAGCAGTACTTC	CASSQANYEQYF
once	TRBD1	TRBJ1-1	TRBV20-1	TGCAGTGCTAGAGAACTCGAGGGACAGCCTTTTGAAGCTTTCTTT	CSARELEGQPFEAFF
.	TRBD2	TRBJ2-1	TRBV15	TGTGCCACCAGCCGAGCGGGAGCCCCCTACAATGAGCAGTTCTTC	CATSRAGAPYNEQFF
.	.	TRBJ1-1	TRBV24-1	TGTGCCACCAGTGATTTGATAGGGACTGAAGCTTTCTTT	CATSDLIGTEAFF
.	.	TRBJ2-7	TRBV7-9	TGTGCCAGCAGCACGACCCCGTCGGAGCAGTACTTC	CASSTTPSEQYF
.	.	TRBJ2-3	TRBV9	TGTGCCAGCACCTTAGGCTGGTCTAGCACAGATACGCAGTATTTT	CASTLGWSSTDTQYF